This TCR beta chain is drawn from a study of CD8 T cells in ankylosing spondylitis. TCRdb redid the calling of the 5' RACE reads with MiXCR, one entry per CDR3 protein. The repertoire holds under 300,000 distinct CDR3 sequences, with over 8.5% as singletons. In this sample, this clonotype turned up many times. V trimming: 5 bases; J trimming: 8 bases; junction bases outside the gene matches: 6. The CDR3 extends over 13 amino acids. Sequenced input: blood, either unsorted or a sorted T cell fraction (not recorded which). This receptor was taken from a male donor with ankylosing spondylitis or in good health (not recorded which). This sequence joins TRBV12-3 or TRBV12-4 and TRBJ1-3; 7 bases fit TRBD1. In nucleotides, the CDR3 is TGTGCCAGCAGTCCGACAGGGACAGACACCATATATTTT. This sequence encodes CASSPTGTDTIYF.